The 23 T cell receptor beta chains below were found in one sample sequenced in a study of blood T cell repertoires in COVID-19. The protocol was immunoSEQ multiplex PCR, while the TCRdb copy is restricted to in-frame clones and leaves out a portion. Of approximately 130,000 clones listed, about 76% are singletons. The specimen sequenced was peripheral blood. The receptor set was obtained from an elderly man with acute or convalescent COVID-19.

This chain links TRBV5-1 with TRBJ1-6; weak D call: TRBD1 (6 bases). V lost 0 bases and J lost 6, with 13 bases in between. Germline assignment: CDR1 SGHRS and CDR2 YFSETQ. The CDR3 is 16 residues long. CDR3 sequence reads: CASSLGTPGVNSPLHF. The DNA for the CDR3 is TGCGCCAGCAGCTTGGGTACGCCAGGGGTTAATTCACCCCTCCACTTT.

The gene calls are TRBV19 and TRBJ1-1; possible D gene TRBD1, 6 bases. Per germline, CDR1 LNHDA and CDR2 SQIVND (reference sequence). Between the trimmed V and J ends, which lost 3 bases and 0 bases, there was a span of 11 bases. The CDR3 totals 15 residues. The CDR3 here is CASSIRGTLNTEAFF. As DNA, the CDR3 is TGTGCCAGTAGTATCCGAGGGACATTGAACACTGAAGCTTTCTTT.

The chain links TRBV18 to TRBJ2-7; 7 nucleotides line up with TRBD1. Germline V gene sequence: CDR1 KGHSH, CDR2 LQKENI. CDR3 length: 14 residues. V shed 3 bases, J shed 1 base, and the junction held 3 bases outside the gene matches. CDR3 sequence (DNA): TGTGCCAGCTCACCGCCGGGACAGTCCTACGAGCAGTACTTC. This gives the protein CASSPPGQSYEQYF.

The chain couples TRBV7-2 to TRBJ2-7; TRBD2 matches at 8 bases. V trimming: 1 base; J trimming: 3 bases; junction bases outside the gene matches: 5. Germline loops: CDR1 SGHTA, CDR2 FQGNSA. The CDR3 has 15 residues. The DNA of the CDR3 is TGTGCCAGCAGCTTAGTCGTAGCGGGAAGCTACGAGCAGTACTTC. Amino acid sequence: CASSLVVAGSYEQYF.

In this sample, this clone turned up many times. The chain employs TRBV2 and TRBJ2-7; 7 bases fit TRBD1. This CDR3 is 14 amino acids long. Germline values: CDR1 SNHLY, CDR2 FYNNEI. V was pared by 7 bases and J by 1 base, with 7 bases of the junction left unmatched. This chain's CDR3 is CASKGAVSSYEQYF. The CDR3 DNA follows: TGTGCCAGCAAGGGGGCAGTCTCTTCCTACGAGCAGTACTTC.

This rearrangement joins TRBV4-1 to TRBJ2-2; D might be TRBD1 (6 bases). Germline lookup yields CDR1 MGHRA and CDR2 YSYEKL. This CDR3 has 19 amino acids. V lost 4 bases and J lost 1, with 22 bases in between. In DNA form, the CDR3 reads TGCGCCAGCAGCCGGGTCCCGGGACAAGGGGCGATGAACACCGGGGAGCTGTTTTTT. This encodes CASSRVPGQGAMNTGELFF.

V usage is TRBV5-1 and J usage is TRBJ1-1; maybe TRBD1 (6 bases). The CDR3 runs to 14 residues. V was trimmed by 1 base and J by 5 bases, leaving 12 bases between them. The germline gives CDR1 SGHRS, CDR2 YFSETQ. The CDR3 here is CASSLTGLGTEAFF. The CDR3 coding sequence is TGCGCCAGCAGCTTGACAGGGCTGGGTACTGAAGCTTTCTTT.

This clone has at least ten counts. This chain uses TRBV4-1 with TRBJ1-5, with D maybe TRBD1 (6 bases). This CDR3 is built from 15 residues. Per germline, CDR1 MGHRA and CDR2 YSYEKL. Trimming removed 6 bases at V and 7 bases at J, with 19 bases between. The CDR3 nucleotides read TGCGCCAGCAGTCCGGGGTGGGGGCGAGGGCAGCCCCAGCATTTT. Translating gives CASSPGWGRGQPQHF.

V gene TRBV5-1 combines with J gene TRBJ1-1; TRBD1 matches at 11 bases. Germline V CDR1 and CDR2: SGHRS, YFSETQ. The CDR3 has 14 amino acids. With 5 bases clipped from V and 3 bases from J, the junction kept 3 bases outside the gene matches. CDR3 in DNA: TGCGCCAGCAGACGGGGACAGGGGGACACTGAAGCTTTCTTT. It is translated as CASRRGQGDTEAFF.

The J gene is TRBJ2-7, the V gene TRBV12-3 or TRBV12-4, with TRBD1 matching 7 bases. The CDR3 sequence is 13 residues long. With V trimmed by 8 bases and J by 0 bases, 4 bases remained unmatched. CDR3 DNA: TGTGCCAGCGGCCGGGACAGCTCCTACGAGCAGTACTTC. Protein sequence: CASGRDSSYEQYF.

This chain connects TRBV15 to TRBJ2-1; perhaps TRBD2 as D (6 bases). Per germline, CDR1 LNHNV and CDR2 YYDKDF (reference sequence). The ends were cut back, 2 bases at V and 0 bases at J, with 14 bases in the middle. This CDR3 spans 17 amino acids. The CDR3 protein is CATSRPTDYISYNEQFF. The CDR3 nucleotides read TGTGCCACCAGCAGACCTACGGACTACATCTCCTACAATGAGCAGTTCTTC.

The chain is built from TRBV4-3 and TRBJ2-3; perhaps TRBD1 as D (5 bases). This CDR3 spans 16 amino acids. Germline V gene lookup returns CDR1 LGHNA and CDR2 YSLEER. The V gene lost 0 bases and the J gene lost 1 base, with 11 bases spanning the gap. In DNA form, the CDR3 reads TGCGCCAGCAGCCAAGATCCAGGGATCGGCACAGATACGCAGTATTTT. This sequence encodes CASSQDPGIGTDTQYF.

The chain employs TRBV6-2 or TRBV6-3 and TRBJ1-5, with D maybe TRBD1 (5 bases). Germline CDR1 MNHEY, CDR2 SVGEGT. V shed 4 bases and J shed 0 bases, with 10 bases lying between them. This CDR3 is built from 15 residues. The CDR3 reads CASSSTELSNQPQHF. CDR3 coding DNA: TGTGCCAGCAGTTCGACAGAACTTAGCAATCAGCCCCAGCATTTT.

V usage is TRBV29-1 and J usage is TRBJ2-5, with 8 bases aligning to TRBD2. The CDR3 length is 15 residues. J lost 4 bases, V lost 1 base, and 8 bases had no gene match. The germline gives CDR1 SQVTM, CDR2 ANQGSEA. CDR3 sequence (DNA): TGCAGCGTTGAAGGGGACGGGGGGGCCGTAGAGACCCAGTACTTC. It is translated as CSVEGDGGAVETQYF.

A few counts support this clone. J is TRBJ2-2 and V is TRBV4-1; possible D gene TRBD2, 6 bases. Germline-derived CDR1 and CDR2 are MGHRA and YSYEKL. This CDR3 comprises 17 residues. V was pared by 0 bases and J by 6 bases, with 17 bases between. The CDR3 loop reads CASSQDGGLAIAGELFF. The CDR3 DNA reads TGCGCCAGCAGCCAAGACGGAGGCCTAGCGATCGCCGGGGAGCTGTTTTTT.

This clone was seen a single time. The J gene is TRBJ2-1, the V gene TRBV11-1, with unresolved D. Looked up from germline, CDR1 is SGHAT and CDR2 is FQDESV (reference sequence). This CDR3 has 15 residues. V dropped 5 bases and J dropped 7 bases, with 18 bases sitting between them. The CDR3 loop is CASSPAVFLRNEQFF. The CDR3, as DNA: TGTGCCAGCAGCCCCGCCGTCTTTCTTAGAAATGAGCAGTTCTTC.

The chain combines TRBV7-2 with TRBJ2-7; TRBD1 aligns across 8 bases. CDR3 length: 15 amino acids. Germline V lookup: CDR1 SGHTA, CDR2 FQGNSA. V shed 5 bases and J 4 bases; nucleotides not matched to a gene: 10. The DNA for the CDR3 is TGTGCCAGCAGCCCCGGGACAGGCCCTATTTACGAGCAGTACTTC. It translates to CASSPGTGPIYEQYF.

For the CDR3, the DNA is TGTGCCAGCAGTTACGGTCAGGGGGCGCTGGATGGCTACACCTTC. This translates into CASSYGQGALDGYTF. The V gene is TRBV6-6, the J gene TRBJ1-2; 8 bases align to TRBD1. The germline gives CDR1 MNHNY, CDR2 SVGAGI (reference sequence). V lost 2 bases and J lost 6; bases outside the gene matches: 8. The CDR3 extends over 15 amino acids.

The chain has TRBV11-2 and TRBJ2-7; D not resolved. Germline CDR1 is SGHAT and CDR2 is FQNNGV. This CDR3 has 12 residues. Trimming shortened V by 1 base and J by 13 bases, and 14 bases separated the two germline ends. The CDR3 nucleotides read TGTGCCAGCAGCTTAGCCCCGCCCAAGCTCTACTTC. Protein product: CASSLAPPKLYF.

CDR3 residues: CASSQDKGTIGKLFF. CDR3 sequence (DNA): TGTGCCAGCAGCCAAGATAAGGGGACAATCGGCAAACTGTTTTTT. This sequence joins TRBV3-1 (or the pseudogene TRBV3-2) and TRBJ1-4, with D possibly matching TRBD1 (6 bases). Between the trimmed V and J ends, which lost 0 bases and 11 bases, there was a span of 16 bases. CDR1 is LGHDT, CDR2 YNNKEL, per germline (reference sequence). CDR3 length: 15 residues.

To note about this clone: The same CDR3 also results from other DNA sequences found in this sample. Written as DNA, the CDR3 is TGTGCCAGCAGCGTACGAGATACGCAGTATTTT. Protein sequence: CASSVRDTQYF. V and J are TRBV9 and TRBJ2-3; no reliable D call. V lost 1 base and J lost 5, with 2 bases in between. The V gene's germline CDR1 is SGDLS and CDR2 YYNGEE. The CDR3 contains 11 residues.

The chain has TRBV18 and TRBJ2-5; the D gene is possibly TRBD1 (6 bases). Per germline, CDR1 KGHSH and CDR2 LQKENI. The CDR3 runs to 14 residues. V lost 0 bases and J lost 6, with 11 bases in between. This CDR3 reads CASSPPPGAKTQYF. The CDR3 coding sequence is TGTGCCAGCTCACCACCTCCAGGGGCGAAGACCCAGTACTTC.

This clone has more than one count but fewer than ten. The rearrangement joins TRBV6-1 to TRBJ2-7; D may be TRBD2 (6 bases). The V gene's germline CDR1 is MNHNS and CDR2 SASEGT. Trimming removed 1 base at V and 6 bases at J, with 13 bases between. This CDR3 spans 14 amino acids. The CDR3 coding sequence is TGTGCCAGCAGTGAAGACCTGGGGGGAGGCGAGCAGTACTTC. It encodes CASSEDLGGGEQYF.